Following are 17 T cell receptor beta chains from one sample sequenced in a study of blood T cell repertoires in COVID-19. The protocol was immunoSEQ multiplex PCR, while the TCRdb copy is restricted to in-frame clones and leaves out a portion. The data contain roughly 330,000 clones, about 90% of them singletons. Material: PBMCs or T cells enriched from blood (not recorded which). These receptors were obtained from a woman younger than 45 who had recovered from COVID-19.

V gene TRBV7-3 combines with J gene TRBJ2-4, with TRBD1 identical over 9 bases. The CDR3 covers 13 residues. From germline, CDR1 is SGHTA and CDR2 FQGTGA. V trimming: 5 bases; J trimming: 7 bases; junction bases outside the gene matches: 3. CDR3 sequence: CASSPDRGNIQYF. The CDR3 DNA is TGTGCCAGCAGCCCTGACAGGGGGAACATTCAGTACTTC.

As regards this clone: At the DNA level, this CDR3 is encoded by other sequences in the same sample as well. The rearrangement uses TRBV7-9 and TRBJ1-1; no clear D. CDR3 length: 13 residues. The V gene's germline CDR1 is SEHNR and CDR2 FQNEAQ (reference sequence). V was pared by 3 bases and J by 1 base, with 6 bases between. CDR3 loop: CASSFGGNTEAFF. The CDR3 bases are TGTGCCAGCAGCTTCGGAGGGAACACTGAAGCTTTCTTT.

V gene TRBV5-1 combines with J gene TRBJ2-2, with a weak D call TRBD2 (5 bases). Deletions cut 4 bases from V and 3 bases from J, with 13 bases between. CDR3 size: 15 residues. The germline V gene has CDR1 SGHRS and CDR2 YFSETQ. This CDR3 reads CASSHPPGDTGELFF. In DNA, the CDR3 is TGCGCCAGCAGCCACCCCCCCGGGGACACCGGGGAGCTGTTTTTT.

V and J are TRBV3-1 (or the pseudogene TRBV3-2) and TRBJ2-7; 9 bases are shared with TRBD1. The V and J ends lost 8 bases and 3 bases, in that order; junction bases with no gene match: 2. Germline values: CDR1 LGHDT, CDR2 YNNKEL (reference sequence). CDR3 length equals 12 residues. The CDR3 DNA follows: TGTGCCAGCGGGACAGGGCTCTACGAGCAGTACTTC. Translated: CASGTGLYEQYF.

This chain uses TRBV5-1 with TRBJ1-6, with 7 bases aligning to TRBD1. The CDR3 runs to 15 residues. J gave up 9 bases and V 0 bases, and 6 bases lay outside the gene matches. CDR1 is SGHRS, CDR2 YFSETQ, per germline. The CDR3 DNA follows: TGCGCCAGCAGCTTGGAAAGGGGGCGGGGTTCACCCCTCCACTTT. Translated, it gives CASSLERGRGSPLHF.

The V call is TRBV30, the J call TRBJ2-7, with unresolved D. CDR3 size: 14 residues. V was pared by 2 bases and J by 6 bases, with 17 bases between. Germline V CDR1 and CDR2: GTSNPN, SVGIG (reference sequence). In DNA form, the CDR3 reads TGTGCCTGGAGTAGATATCAGGAATCCCCCGAGCAGTACTTC. Amino acids: CAWSRYQESPEQYF.

This clone was picked up one time. The V call is TRBV4-1, the J call TRBJ1-6; D unclear. The CDR3 loop spans 15 amino acids. The V gene lost 5 bases and the J gene lost 7 bases, with 15 bases spanning the gap. Germline V gives CDR1 MGHRA, CDR2 YSYEKL. The CDR3 loop is CASSLNLAGNSPLHF. In DNA, the CDR3 is TGCGCCAGCAGCTTAAATTTGGCGGGGAATTCACCCCTCCACTTT.

The chain couples TRBV4-1 to TRBJ2-5, with a tentative D call TRBD1 (5 bases). The V end lost 1 base, the J end lost 4 bases, and 7 bases lay between the germline ends. Germline lookup yields CDR1 MGHRA and CDR2 YSYEKL. CDR3 length: 13 amino acids. This CDR3 is CASSQGQLETQYF. The CDR3 nucleotides read TGCGCCAGCAGCCAAGGACAGTTAGAGACCCAGTACTTC.

J is TRBJ2-5 and V is TRBV7-6; tentative D call: TRBD2 (6 bases). V lost 2 bases, J lost 7 bases, and 14 bases lay in between. Germline CDR1 is SGHVS and CDR2 is FNYEAQ. The CDR3 runs 14 residues. The CDR3 sequence: CASSLSGAKGTQYF. CDR3 sequence (DNA): TGTGCCAGCAGCTTATCGGGAGCCAAAGGGACCCAGTACTTC. The entire variable domain, with the rest obtained from reference TRBV7-6 and TRBJ2-5, is as follows: GAGVSQSPRYKVTKRGQDVALRCDPISGHVSLYWYRQALGQGPEFLTYFNYEAQQDKSGLPNDRFSAERPEGSISTLTIQRTEQRDSAMYRCASSLSGAKGTQYFGPGTRLLVL.

The chain recombines TRBV28 with TRBJ1-6, with D possibly matching TRBD1 (5 bases). CDR3 size: 14 residues. Germline V gives CDR1 MDHEN, CDR2 SYDVKM. V dropped 6 bases and J dropped 5 bases, with 11 bases sitting between them. The CDR3 DNA is TGTGCCAGCAGCCCCGGGGGGGATAATTCACCCCTCCACTTT. It specifies CASSPGGDNSPLHF.

This sequence joins TRBV4-3 and TRBJ1-2; 10 bases map to TRBD1. The germline V gene encodes CDR1 LGHNA and CDR2 YSLEER. V shed 1 base, J shed 7 bases, and the junction held 9 bases outside the gene matches. The CDR3 extends over 16 amino acids. CDR3 DNA sequence: TGCGCCAGCAGCCAAGGTCCGGGACAGGGGACGTCTGGCTACACCTTC. As protein: CASSQGPGQGTSGYTF.

The chain recombines TRBV10-3 with TRBJ1-2; D is undetermined. Deletions cut 4 bases from V and 6 bases from J, with 15 bases between. The CDR3 is 14 residues long. Germline V gene lookup returns CDR1 ENHRY and CDR2 SYGVKD. CDR3 region: CAISARQDGHGYTF. The CDR3 DNA reads as TGTGCCATCAGTGCTCGGCAGGATGGCCATGGCTACACCTTC.

The gene calls are TRBV7-9 and TRBJ1-2; tentative D call: TRBD1 (5 bases). CDR1 and CDR2 (germline): SEHNR, FQNEAQ (reference sequence). The V end was cut by 11 bases, the J end by 4 bases, with 20 bases between. CDR3 length equals 14 residues. The CDR3 DNA is TGTGCCGGCAATCCGGCGGGGGGAGGCTATGGCTACACCTTC. Residues: CAGNPAGGGYGYTF.

This clone was observed a single time. CDR3 protein: CASSYGGYGGYTF. As DNA, the CDR3 is TGTGCCAGCAGTTACGGAGGCTATGGAGGCTACACCTTC. The chain joins TRBV6-2 or TRBV6-3 to TRBJ1-2, with D unresolved. CDR1 is MNHEY, CDR2 SVGEGT, per germline. Deletions cut 2 bases from V and 8 bases from J, with 12 bases between. The length of the CDR3 is 13 residues.

The J gene is TRBJ1-4, the V gene TRBV5-6, with D maybe TRBD1 (5 bases). Germline CDR1 is SGHDT and CDR2 is YYEEEE. V gave up 1 base and J gave up 1 base, with 17 bases separating them. The CDR3 runs to 18 residues. The CDR3 nucleotides are TGTGCCAGCAGCTTGTCGCACGGGGGTGGGGTAACTAATGAAAAACTGTTTTTT. Translated, it gives CASSLSHGGGVTNEKLFF.

The chain joins TRBV27 to TRBJ2-2; no clear D gene. The V gene's germline CDR1 is MNHEY and CDR2 SMNVEV (reference sequence). V was pared by 0 bases and J by 4 bases, with 6 bases between. The CDR3 spans 14 residues. CDR3 protein: CASSLSRGTGELFF. The CDR3 coding sequence is TGTGCCAGCAGTTTATCGCGCGGCACCGGGGAGCTGTTTTTT.

The J gene is TRBJ1-5, the V gene TRBV10-2; perhaps TRBD1 as D (6 bases). The CDR3 extends over 16 amino acids. V was cut by 2 bases and J by 5 bases, with 16 bases left in between. Germline loops: CDR1 WSHSY, CDR2 SAAADI. The DNA of the CDR3 is TGCGCCAGCAGTGAGGCTCTCTTAGCAGGGGATCAGCCCCAGCATTTT. Translating it yields CASSEALLAGDQPQHF.